Listed here are 8 T cell receptor beta chains from one sample, sequenced in a study of control samples from healthy donors and cancer patients. Produced via immunoSEQ multiplex PCR; TCRdb's table is partial and in-frame only. Counted here are tens of thousands of clones, about 88% occurring once; the ten biggest clones make up around 5.7%. Sequenced input: blood. The receptor source for this set is a woman aged 50 to 65 in good health.

The chain links TRBV14 to TRBJ2-4, with 11 bases matching TRBD1. Germline loops: CDR1 SGHDN, CDR2 FVKESK. The CDR3 consists of 14 residues. Unmatched junction bases numbered 1, after V lost 0 bases and J lost 9 bases. This chain's CDR3 is CASSQEDRGLIQYF. The CDR3 nucleotides read TGTGCCAGCAGCCAAGAGGACAGGGGGCTCATTCAGTACTTC.

The chain has TRBV7-8 and TRBJ1-5, with D possibly TRBD1 on 5 matching bases. Per the germline V gene, CDR1 is SGHVS and CDR2 is FQNEAQ. The V gene lost 4 bases and the J gene lost 5 bases, with 9 bases spanning the gap. This CDR3 contains 13 residues. The CDR3 DNA follows: TGTGCCAGCAGCTCAGACAGTTATCAGCCCCAGCATTTT. Its protein is CASSSDSYQPQHF.

The chain couples TRBV5-6 to TRBJ2-7; 8 bases fit TRBD2. In germline, CDR1 is SGHDT, CDR2 YYEEEE. The CDR3 extends over 14 amino acids. V gave up 2 bases and J gave up 1 base; unmatched junction bases: 2. CDR3 DNA: TGTGCCAGCAGCTTAGCGGGGGCTTCCTACGAGCAGTACTTC. It yields the protein CASSLAGASYEQYF.

This chain links TRBV4-1 with TRBJ1-1; 9 nucleotides match TRBD1. The CDR3 is made up of 18 amino acids. Trimming took 4 bases from V and 6 from J; bases not matched to a gene: 18. The germline gives CDR1 MGHRA, CDR2 YSYEKL. DNA of the CDR3: TGCGCCAGCAGCCGATCACAGGGGGCGTTTGGTCCTGCTGCTGAAGCTTTCTTT. It yields the protein CASSRSQGAFGPAAEAFF.

The chain is built from TRBV4-1 and TRBJ1-1, with a possible D match to TRBD1 (5 bases). Germline lookup yields CDR1 MGHRA and CDR2 YSYEKL. There are 15 residues in the CDR3. Trimming stripped 0 bases from V and 5 bases from J, with 13 bases between. CDR3 DNA sequence: TGCGCCAGCAGCCAAGAAGGAAGGGGAACTACTGAAGCTTTCTTT. Encoded protein: CASSQEGRGTTEAFF.

In its sample, this clone was seen a few times. Other nucleotide sequences in the sample specify the same CDR3. The chain couples TRBV6-6 to TRBJ1-5; no clear D gene. Germline CDR1 MNHNY, CDR2 SVGAGI (reference sequence). The CDR3 covers 12 residues. V lost 3 bases and J 5 bases, leaving 5 bases between the germline ends. CDR3 nucleotides: TGTGCCAGCAGTTATTTGTATCAGCCCCAGCATTTT. This translates into CASSYLYQPQHF.

This clone appeared a few times. V usage is TRBV19 and J usage is TRBJ2-6; D is undetermined. Trimming stripped 6 bases from V and 5 bases from J, with 17 bases between. The CDR3 has 16 residues. Per the germline V gene, CDR1 is LNHDA and CDR2 is SQIVND (reference sequence). The CDR3 reads CASRFLGKEWANVLTF. The CDR3 region has the DNA TGTGCCAGTAGATTTTTGGGGAAGGAATGGGCCAACGTCCTGACTTTC.

The gene calls are TRBV19 and TRBJ2-3, with TRBD2 matching over 8 bases. Germline lookup yields CDR1 LNHDA and CDR2 SQIVND (reference sequence). The CDR3 sequence is 14 residues long. Unmatched junction bases numbered 3, after V lost 6 bases and J lost 1 base. DNA of the CDR3: TGTGCCAGTAGATGGACTAGCCGCACAGATACGCAGTATTTT. Amino acid sequence: CASRWTSRTDTQYF.